This entry lists 30 T cell receptor beta chains sequenced from one sample in a study of PD-1 blockade in classical Hodgkin lymphoma. Time point indicated: cycle 4 day 1 (C4D1), after 6 weeks of nivolumab. All trial patients relapsed after autologous stem cell transplantation. The data were produced by immunoSEQ multiplex PCR, yet TCRdb's version contains in-frame clones alone and is incomplete. Found here are tens of thousands of clones, about four fifths of them singletons; the top ten hold under 20%. The material sequenced was peripheral blood mononuclear cells (PBMCs), taken before the fourth cycle of nivolumab. The receptors shown here come from a human donor with classical Hodgkin lymphoma.

The gene calls are TRBV5-1 and TRBJ2-5; 9 bases are shared with TRBD2. Germline assignment: CDR1 SGHRS and CDR2 YFSETQ. Unmatched junction bases numbered 11, after V lost 0 bases and J lost 5 bases. CDR3 length: 17 amino acids. The CDR3 nucleotides are TGCGCCAGCAGCTTGGGGGCTAGCGGGGTTCCCGCGGAGACCCAGTACTTC. Translation: CASSLGASGVPAETQYF.

CDR3 loop: CAWTLQTNTEAFF. The CDR3 region has the DNA TGTGCCTGGACCCTACAGACCAACACTGAAGCTTTCTTT. V usage is TRBV30 and J usage is TRBJ1-1, with D uncertain. Trimming shortened V by 4 bases and J by 2 bases, and 11 bases separated the two germline ends. Germline assignment: CDR1 GTSNPN and CDR2 SVGIG (reference sequence). This CDR3 region has 13 residues.

Here the CDR3 DNA reads TGTGCCAGCAGGAGACAGGGGGGGGAGACCCAGTACTTC. Its translation is CASRRQGGETQYF. The V gene is TRBV27, the J gene TRBJ2-5; 9 nucleotides align to TRBD1. Germline V gene data show CDR1 as MNHEY and CDR2 as SMNVEV (reference sequence). The CDR3 extends over 13 amino acids. Trimming removed 6 bases from V and 5 bases from J; junction bases left unmatched: 4.

The V gene is TRBV7-3, the J gene TRBJ2-3; D perhaps matches TRBD2 (6 bases). Germline V gene data show CDR1 as SGHTA and CDR2 as FQGTGA. V was pared by 0 bases and J by 6 bases, with 28 bases between. This CDR3 comprises 20 residues. The CDR3, as DNA: TGTGCCAGCAGCTTAACACTCCGGGGGAGCCCCCCCCGACCGTCGGATACGCAGTATTTT. Translated, it gives CASSLTLRGSPPRPSDTQYF. Full variable domain (rest looked up from reference TRBV7-3 and TRBJ2-3): GAGVSQTPSNKVTEKGKYVELRCDPISGHTALYWYRQSLGQGPEFLIYFQGTGAADDSGLPNDRFFAVRPEGSVSTLKIQRTERGDSAVYLCASSLTLRGSPPRPSDTQYFGPGTRLTVL.

V gene TRBV13 combines with J gene TRBJ2-7; D call uncertain. V was cut by 3 bases and J by 0 bases, with 15 bases left in between. CDR1 PRHDT and CDR2 FYEKMQ come from the germline V gene (reference sequence). This CDR3 is built from 16 residues. The CDR3 region is CASSLSDIKSSYEQYF. The CDR3 DNA follows: TGTGCCAGCAGCTTGTCCGACATAAAGAGCTCCTACGAGCAGTACTTC.

The gene calls are TRBV28 and TRBJ1-1, with D unclear. The V end lost 3 bases, the J end lost 0 bases, and 5 bases lay between the germline ends. Germline lookup yields CDR1 MDHEN and CDR2 SYDVKM. CDR3 length: 13 amino acids. This CDR3 is CASSFRMNTEAFF. The CDR3, as DNA: TGTGCCAGCAGTTTCCGAATGAACACTGAAGCTTTCTTT.

The table lists this clone with a few counts. V is TRBV5-5 and J is TRBJ2-7; D is possibly TRBD1 (5 bases). Germline lookup yields CDR1 SGHKS and CDR2 YYEKEE (reference sequence). The CDR3 is 14 amino acids. V was pared by 4 bases and J by 4 bases, with 15 bases between. CDR3 protein: CASSTGAAGYEQYF. The CDR3 region has the DNA TGTGCCAGCAGCACTGGGGCCGCCGGATACGAGCAGTACTTC.

The rearrangement links TRBV4-2 to TRBJ1-2, with 9 positions matching TRBD1. The germline V gene has CDR1 LGHNA and CDR2 YNFKEQ. The CDR3 contains 15 residues. V trimming: 1 base; J trimming: 6 bases; junction bases outside the gene matches: 6. The CDR3 DNA reads as TGTGCCAGCAGCCAAGCAACAGGGGGCGGAGATGGCTACACCTTC. Residues: CASSQATGGGDGYTF.

The V and J genes are TRBV21-1 and TRBJ2-3; the listed D gene, TRBD2, was not tested against the DNA. TRBV21-1 is designated a pseudogene. This CDR3 contains 15 residues. The CDR3 DNA is TGTGCCAGCAGCAAAGGGCGCCCTCTAGGCGATACGCAGTATTTT. This encodes CASSKGRPLGDTQYF.

The J gene is TRBJ2-3, the V gene TRBV10-3, with TRBD2 matching 7 bases. Germline CDR1 reads ENHRY; CDR2 reads SYGVKD. The CDR3 spans 12 residues. CDR3 DNA sequence: TGTGCTACGGGGGGAGATACAGATACGCAGTATTTT. Its translation is CATGGDTDTQYF.

This clone was counted only a few times. The chain joins TRBV7-3 to TRBJ2-3, with 10 bases matching TRBD2. The ends lost 5 bases at V and 2 bases at J; junction bases unmatched: 7. Germline V gene sequence: CDR1 SGHTA, CDR2 FQGTGA. This CDR3 contains 16 residues. In DNA, the CDR3 is TGTGCCAGCAGCCCTGGGACTAGCGCCTTCACAGATACGCAGTATTTT. Its translation is CASSPGTSAFTDTQYF.

The genes are TRBV12-5 and TRBJ2-1, with a weak D call TRBD2 (6 bases). In germline, CDR1 is LGHNT, CDR2 FRNRAP. V was shortened by 5 bases and J by 4 bases, with 21 bases between the two germline ends. The CDR3 runs 17 residues. Here the CDR3 reads CASGPAGSLAVYNEQFF. For the CDR3, the DNA is TGTGCTAGTGGTCCTGCCGGGAGCCTCGCGGTTTACAATGAGCAGTTCTTC.

This clone was seen only once. The rearrangement uses TRBV29-1 and TRBJ1-5; unclear D gene. Germline CDR1 SQVTM, CDR2 ANQGSEA. The CDR3 has 13 amino acids. The V end was cut by 1 base, the J end by 6 bases, with 10 bases between. In DNA form, the CDR3 reads TGCAGCGTTGAAGGGACTGTGGGTCAGCCCCAGCATTTT. Translated: CSVEGTVGQPQHF.

The V and J genes are TRBV7-2 and TRBJ1-4, with D perhaps TRBD1 (6 bases). There are 13 residues in the CDR3. The V and J ends lost 5 bases and 8 bases respectively, with 12 bases between them. Germline loops: CDR1 SGHTA, CDR2 FQGNSA. Here the CDR3 DNA reads TGTGCCAGCAGCATCAACAGGGACGAAAAACTGTTTTTT. Translation: CASSINRDEKLFF.

CDR3 amino acids: CASRQGAGTGELFF. As DNA, the CDR3 is TGTGCCAGCAGACAGGGGGCGGGCACCGGGGAGCTGTTTTTT. V and J are TRBV6-1 and TRBJ2-2; 9 positions agree with TRBD1. CDR3 length: 14 residues. V lost 6 bases and J lost 4; bases outside the gene matches: 3. Per the germline V gene, CDR1 is MNHNS and CDR2 is SASEGT.

CDR3 sequence (DNA): TGCGCCAGCAGCCAAACCACAAGGTTATCCGAGACCCAGTACTTC. Protein product: CASSQTTRLSETQYF. The V and J genes are TRBV4-3 and TRBJ2-5; no definite D call. The length of the CDR3 is 15 residues. Trimming took off 2 bases at V and 5 bases at J, with 15 bases between the two ends. CDR1 is LGHNA, CDR2 YSLEER, per germline.

This rearrangement joins TRBV15 to TRBJ2-5, with TRBD1 matching over 7 bases. J gave up 5 bases and V 3 bases, and 12 bases lay outside the gene matches. Germline-derived CDR1 and CDR2 are LNHNV and YYDKDF (reference sequence). This CDR3 has 16 amino acids. CDR3 sequence: CATSSLEGADLETQYF. In DNA, the CDR3 is TGTGCCACCAGCAGTTTAGAGGGGGCTGATTTGGAGACCCAGTACTTC.

The chain employs TRBV6-6 and TRBJ2-7; 11 bases are a match to TRBD1. In germline, CDR1 is MNHNY, CDR2 SVGAGI (reference sequence). The CDR3 extends over 12 amino acids. The trim removed 11 bases at V and 3 bases at J, leaving 3 bases unmatched. CDR3 DNA: TGTGCCTGCGGGACAGGGGGCTACGAGCAGTACTTC. Translated: CACGTGGYEQYF.

The chain is built from TRBV4-1 and TRBJ1-5; D remains ambiguous. Trimming left V 0 bases short and J 4 bases short, with 4 bases between. Germline V gene sequence: CDR1 MGHRA, CDR2 YSYEKL. The CDR3 sequence is 13 residues long. The CDR3 DNA reads TGCGCCAGCAGCCAAGATTATAATCAGCCCCAGCATTTT. Encoded protein: CASSQDYNQPQHF.

This rearrangement joins TRBV5-1 to TRBJ2-5; TRBD1 might be the D (6 bases). The ends were cut back, 4 bases at V and 5 bases at J, with 15 bases in the middle. The CDR3 is made up of 14 amino acids. In germline, CDR1 is SGHRS, CDR2 YFSETQ. CDR3 nucleotide sequence: TGCGCCAGCAGCGGGACACGGGGTCGGGAGACCCAGTACTTC. Amino acids: CASSGTRGRETQYF.

The chain is built from TRBV7-9 and TRBJ2-7; D gene uncertain. The ends were cut back, 4 bases at V and 4 bases at J, with 11 bases in the middle. The CDR3 totals 13 residues. Germline loops: CDR1 SEHNR, CDR2 FQNEAQ (reference sequence). CDR3 coding DNA: TGTGCCAGCAGCTCGCCTTCCAGGTACGAGCAGTACTTC. It codes for CASSSPSRYEQYF.

This clone showed up just a few times. This chain joins TRBV11-1 and TRBJ2-5, with D possibly TRBD2 on 5 matching bases. The CDR3 sequence is 12 residues long. Trimming took off 6 bases at V and 3 bases at J, with 8 bases between the two ends. Per germline, CDR1 SGHAT and CDR2 FQDESV (reference sequence). The CDR3 DNA reads as TGTGCCAGCAGTCATAGCGAAGAGACCCAGTACTTC. Protein: CASSHSEETQYF. The full variable domain, with the rest looked up from reference TRBV11-1 and TRBJ2-5, is EAEVAQSPRYKITEKSQAVAFWCDPISGHATLYWYRQILGQGPELLVQFQDESVVDDSQLPKDRFSAERLKGVDSTLKIQPAELGDSAMYLCASSHSEETQYFGPGTRLLVL.

V gene TRBV30 combines with J gene TRBJ2-7, with D perhaps matching TRBD1 or TRBD2 (5 bases each). The CDR3 spans 13 residues. Germline values: CDR1 GTSNPN, CDR2 SVGIG (reference sequence). The V and J ends lost 0 bases and 5 bases respectively, with 11 bases between them. The CDR3 protein is CAWSVGRGDEQYF. CDR3 DNA sequence: TGTGCCTGGAGTGTGGGTCGAGGGGACGAGCAGTACTTC.

The CDR3 DNA reads as TGTGCCTGGAGTAGAGGGGGGGACTATGGCTACACCTTC. Translated: CAWSRGGDYGYTF. The V and J genes are TRBV30 and TRBJ1-2, with D perhaps matching TRBD1 (6 bases). CDR1 and CDR2 (germline): GTSNPN, SVGIG (reference sequence). Trimming took 2 bases from V and 3 from J, leaving 10 bases between them. The CDR3 length is 13 residues.

The chain joins TRBV4-1 to TRBJ2-2; no clear D. CDR3 length: 15 residues. Trimming cost V 3 bases and J 2 bases, with 10 bases left between them. Germline assignment: CDR1 MGHRA and CDR2 YSYEKL. This CDR3 is CASSQFVGNTGELFF. The CDR3 DNA is TGCGCCAGCAGCCAGTTTGTGGGAAACACCGGGGAGCTGTTTTTT.

The chain employs TRBV29-1 and TRBJ2-5; no clear D gene. CDR1 and CDR2 from the germline V gene are SQVTM and ANQGSEA. The CDR3 runs to 11 residues. V lost 4 bases and J 6 bases, leaving 9 bases between the germline ends. The CDR3 coding sequence is TGCAGCGTTGCCCCGGACCAGACCCAGTACTTC. Translated: CSVAPDQTQYF.

The J gene is TRBJ1-2, the V gene TRBV5-4, with 8 bases that match TRBD1. Germline CDR1 is SGHNT and CDR2 is YYREEE (reference sequence). The CDR3 is made up of 15 amino acids. Trimming cost V 3 bases and J 5 bases; bases outside gene matches: 9. The CDR3 loop reads CASSSQATGVYGYTF. In DNA form, the CDR3 reads TGTGCCAGCAGCTCTCAAGCGACAGGGGTATATGGCTACACCTTC.

The J gene is TRBJ2-2, the V gene TRBV27; 9 bases agree with TRBD1. Germline loops: CDR1 MNHEY, CDR2 SMNVEV (reference sequence). This CDR3 has 16 amino acids. Trimming cost V 5 bases and J 7 bases; bases outside gene matches: 11. CDR3 DNA sequence: TGTGCCAGCAGTCTTACCGGGACAGGGAGGAACGGGGAGCTGTTTTTT. It specifies CASSLTGTGRNGELFF.

The rearrangement links TRBV29-1 to TRBJ2-1; possibly TRBD2 for D (5 bases). The V end lost 2 bases, the J end lost 8 bases, and 16 bases lay between the germline ends. CDR3 size: 14 residues. Germline lookup yields CDR1 SQVTM and CDR2 ANQGSEA. The CDR3 DNA reads TGCAGCGTTGAATACGGATCGGACGGGGATGAGCAGTTCTTC. It yields the protein CSVEYGSDGDEQFF.

Concerning this clone: At one end, the junction sequence differs from germline, possibly due to a read error. The J gene is TRBJ2-3, the V gene TRBV6-5; D possibly corresponds to TRBD1 (6 bases). The CDR3 sequence is 12 residues long. Germline loops: CDR1 MNHEY, CDR2 SVGAGI. The CDR3 DNA reads as TGTGCCAGCAGCCCCGGGGCAGGGGTCGGGTTTTTT. Residues: CASSPGAGVGFF.